This T cell receptor (beta chain) is from a study of CD8+CD57+ T cells in acquired aplastic anemia. Study outcomes and limitations: The study identified 25 to 30 CD8+ CDR3 sequences shared by patients and controls.

This clonotype is categorized as medium-sized. The antigen remains unidentified. V lost 7 bases to trimming and J lost 4 bases; unmatched junction nucleotides: 16. The CDR3 contains 16 residues. Germline lookup yields CDR1 MNHNS and CDR2 SASEGT. Genomic DNA served as template for TCR beta VDJ and CDR3 profiling. Each CDR3 protein is one row after TCRdb ran MiXCR on the reads. The sample holds 150,000 to 200,000 distinct CDR3 sequences, roughly 45% seen once. What was sequenced was sorted CD4+, CD8+, or CD8+CD57+ T cells (not recorded which) from PBMCs. The chain couples TRBV6-1 to TRBJ2-7, with TRBD1 matching over 7 bases. The TCR sequence derives from a human donor in good health. The DNA for the CDR3 is TGTGCCAGCATGGATTGGGGGCAAGACAGGGCGTACGAGCAGTACTTC. As protein: CASMDWGQDRAYEQYF.